This T cell receptor (beta chain) was observed in a study of shared clonotypes between healthy human individuals (dated by TCRdb to 2018 to 2020). In terms of the full investigation: The cohort comprised two women and a few men aged 18 to 49 years. Libraries were prepared and TCR repertoires were sequenced by different laboratories using diverse techniques, in order to increase sequencing depth and limit assay-specific biases. For each donor, CD4 naive and CD4 memory were each run on three plates, CD8 naive on two plates, and CD8 memory on one plate. Leukapheresis yielded between about 0.85 and 10 billion PBMCs per donor. The study deeply sequenced blood TCR repertoires of about 5 healthy adults to estimate repertoire size and the extent of clonotype sharing between individuals. Overall study outcomes, separate from this receptor: Based on pairwise subsampling, the degree of clonotype sharing among donors was expected to be affected by sequencing depth. The small number of donors limited the genetic and exposure-history diversity represented. Sampling was limited to blood, and TCR repertoires in tissue likely differ from TCR repertoires in blood. Incomplete sequencing was indicated by rarefaction of sorted-subset datasets, despite the large sequencing depth. Estimated clonotype richness was generally larger for naive than for memory subsets. Sharing across several donors was observed for about 5% of naive CD4, less than 4% of naive CD8, 2% to 2.5% of memory CD4, and about 0.4% of memory CD8 clonotypes. Higher generation probabilities were observed for clonotypes shared by all four sorted-subset donors than for non-shared clonotypes.

Using the deep immunoSEQ assay, multiplex PCR amplified TCR CDR3 regions from genomic DNA. Genomic DNA extracted from each cell subset was distributed evenly over all wells of several immunoSEQ 96-well plates, and each plate served as one replicate. Each replicate PCR for sorted subsets received about 200 ng genomic DNA, equal to about 30,000 T cell genomes. Purified libraries were measured with a Qubit 3.0 fluorometer, size-checked on a Bioanalyzer 2100, and measured again with the KAPA Library Quantification kit. Every immunoSEQ 96-well plate was sequenced on a dedicated single-read 150-cycle Illumina NextSeq 550 flow cell. As for the original processing: Because the immunoSEQ output held only junctional sequences and lacked quality scores, the filtering could not match the filtering applied to full-length reads. To assign V/J genes and CDR3, sequences were annotated against IMGT germline references using PyIR, a Python wrapper for IgBLAST v1.9. Reads were removed for weak V/J assignments (E-value above 1e-6), missing CDR3, stop codons, out-of-frame junctions, or ambiguous translated residues. V3J clonotypes were defined as sequences sharing an identical inferred V gene, J gene, and CDR3 amino acid sequence. The percentage overlap between two repertoires was calculated by dividing the number of shared unique clonotypes by the size of the smaller repertoire. Richness of each repertoire was evaluated using RTK rarefaction, the Chao1 estimator, and Recon v2.1 estimates of unobserved clonotypes. Generation probabilities for all TCRbeta clonotypes obtained by the gDNA method from a handful of donors were computed using OLGA. The table was pulled from immuneACCESS by TCRdb, which kept in-frame rearrangements only. Such tables lose some clones; where checked, under half of the loss comes from unresolved V genes, and the rest has no known cause. V and J calls and clone size are copied from that table; D and trimming were computed from the DNA. The sample records 2 million or so clones, approximately 94% of which are singletons. The leading ten clones occupy 0.9% to 1.4% of the sample.

CDR1 and CDR2 are drawn from the germline V gene (reference sequence): SEHNR, FQNEAQ. The CDR3 runs 16 residues from the cysteine to the phenylalanine. Only the CDR3 region is kept as DNA, spanning 48 bases read in frame from base 1. Trimming takes 5 bases off V and 3 bases off J; junction bases not matched to a gene: 11. CD8 naive samples were CD45RO-negative cells positively selected for CCR7, giving a CD45RA+CCR7+ population that excluded TemRA cells. The donors were healthy, HIV-negative adults who had no recently reported acute infections or vaccinations. All donors were Caucasian adults living in Nashville, Tennessee, USA. After blood collection by leukapheresis, PBMCs were isolated using Ficoll-Histopaque density gradient centrifugation and then cryopreserved in the vapor phase of liquid nitrogen. Purity and quantity of every magnetically sorted T cell population were checked by analytical flow cytometry. Each sorted fraction had its genomic DNA isolated and then quantified by UV absorbance on a Nanodrop 2000c.

As for this clone: Its specific antigen is unknown. It has no much larger one-base neighbor in the sample; base qualities were not kept.

This sequence was found in a man aged 18 to 30 in good health. The V gene is TRBV7-9 and the J gene is TRBJ1-1; 8 bases in between match TRBD1. Sequencing used naive CD8+ T cells sorted from blood. Taken with the paper, the label for cell subset or site translates to: CD45RA+CCR7+. The CDR3 has the sequence CASSPSYRGQDTEAFF. In nucleotides, the sequence is TGTGCCAGCAGCCCTAGTTATAGGGGACAGGACACTGAAGCTTTCTTT. The CDR3, completed at both ends by the reference TRBV7-9 and TRBJ1-1 genes, gives the full variable domain DTGVSQNPRHKITKRGQNVTFRCDPISEHNRLYWYRQTLGQGPEFLTYFQNEAQLEKSRLLSDRFSAERPKGSFSTLEIQRTEQGDSAMYLCASSPSYRGQDTEAFFGQGTRLTVV.